This TCR beta chain was recovered during a study of cytomegalovirus exposure and HLA in healthy donors. Whole-study results and caveats: TCR beta V- and J-gene trimming, according to a later analysis, was linked to a missense DCLRE1C variant. What TCR beta sequences reportedly achieved was accurate prediction of HLA-A and HLA-B alleles in most subjects. Sequencing likely produced, as an artifact, a cluster of highly shared sequence variants.

Amplification used 60 Vbeta primers and 13 Jbeta primers. Authors' data handling: Approximately 83 million unique TCR beta chains, 9 million to 11 million shared, were counted in a later analysis. The assay was immunoSEQ multiplex PCR, and TCRdb's table has in-frame clones only and misses some. V and J calls and clone size are those listed in that table; D and trimming were worked out from the DNA. The sample includes 35,000 to 45,000 clones. Losses at the gene ends were 3 bases for V and 7 bases for J; bases not matched to a gene: 4. CDR1 and CDR2 (germline): KGHSH, LQKENI. The CDR3 runs 13 residues. In regard to this clone: The antigen is unknown.

This clonotype was sampled from a man aged 25-45 years in good health and CMV-seronegative. The V call is TRBV18, the J call TRBJ1-1; 8 positions agree with TRBD1. Material: PBMCs. The CDR3 DNA sequence: TGTGCCAGCTCACCTTCAGGGGGCGGTGAAGCTTTCTTT. This codes for CASSPSGGGEAFF.